Presented here are 16 T cell receptor beta chains from one specimen sequenced in a study of PD-L1 blockade in urothelial cancer. Assay used: immunoSEQ multiplex PCR; TCRdb lists only in-frame clones, some missing. The sample records 33,000 or so clones, almost 85% being singletons. The sample consisted of PBMCs, taken around atezolizumab (anti-PD-L1) treatment. Receptors were obtained from a man between 65 and 80 years old with urothelial cancer.

This clone was observed once. The genes are TRBV7-9 and TRBJ1-1; D is perhaps TRBD1 (5 bases). CDR1 and CDR2 (germline): SEHNR, FQNEAQ (reference sequence). V gave up 0 bases and J gave up 5 bases, with 7 bases separating them. CDR3 size: 13 residues. CDR3: CASSLAEGTEAFF. The DNA of the CDR3 is TGTGCCAGCAGCTTAGCGGAGGGGACTGAAGCTTTCTTT.

This chain joins TRBV4-1 and TRBJ2-3, with 9 nucleotides matching TRBD1. Germline V lookup: CDR1 MGHRA, CDR2 YSYEKL. This CDR3 region has 16 residues. V trimming: 4 bases; J trimming: 5 bases; junction bases outside the gene matches: 10. CDR3 region: CASSPLGQGRGDTQYF. The DNA of the CDR3 is TGCGCCAGCAGCCCTTTGGGACAGGGCAGAGGAGATACGCAGTATTTT.

The CDR3 spells CASSLGKRTGGNGYTF. The CDR3 DNA reads as TGTGCCAGCAGCTTAGGCAAGAGGACGGGGGGCAATGGCTACACCTTC. The chain employs TRBV28 and TRBJ1-2, with D possibly being TRBD1 (6 bases). Germline CDR1 reads MDHEN; CDR2 reads SYDVKM. Trimming stripped 6 bases from V and 6 bases from J, with 23 bases between. The CDR3 sequence is 16 residues long.

The genes are TRBV2 and TRBJ1-5, with 9 bases fitting TRBD1. The length of the CDR3 is 16 residues. The germline V gene encodes CDR1 SNHLY and CDR2 FYNNEI. Losses at the gene ends were 6 bases for V and 4 bases for J; bases not matched to a gene: 10. This chain's CDR3 is CASRATGQGGNQPQHF. The CDR3 DNA follows: TGTGCCAGCAGGGCGACGGGACAGGGTGGGAATCAGCCCCAGCATTTT.

The J gene is TRBJ2-4, the V gene TRBV6-5; 9 positions agree with TRBD2. The CDR3 sequence is 16 residues long. V shed 0 bases and J 5 bases; nucleotides not matched to a gene: 5. Germline values: CDR1 MNHEY, CDR2 SVGAGI. Written as DNA, the CDR3 is TGTGCCAGCAGTTACTCGGCTAGCGGGGTTCAAAACATTCAGTACTTC. It translates to CASSYSASGVQNIQYF.

The chain couples TRBV28 to TRBJ2-7; possibly TRBD1 for D (6 bases). The CDR3 totals 14 residues. From germline, CDR1 is MDHEN and CDR2 SYDVKM. Trimming took off 6 bases at V and 2 bases at J, with 14 bases between the two ends. The CDR3 reads CASRRGTFPYEQYF. In nucleotides, the CDR3 is TGTGCCAGCAGGAGAGGGACATTTCCCTACGAGCAGTACTTC. Drawing the rest from reference TRBV28 and TRBJ2-7, the complete variable domain is DVKVTQSSRYLVKRTGEKVFLECVQDMDHENMFWYRQDPGLGLRLIYFSYDVKMKEKGDIPEGYSVSREKKERFSLILESASTNQTSMYLCASRRGTFPYEQYFGPGTRLTVT.

This clone has a single count. J is TRBJ1-2 and V is TRBV25-1, with D maybe TRBD1 (6 bases). Germline V gives CDR1 MGHDK, CDR2 SYGVNS. The V end was cut by 3 bases, the J end by 4 bases, with 15 bases between. The CDR3 has 15 amino acids. CDR3: CASSEHRGGGYGYTF. The CDR3 region has the DNA TGTGCCAGCAGTGAGCATCGGGGAGGGGGCTATGGCTACACCTTC.

The chain joins TRBV7-8 to TRBJ2-1; 14 positions match TRBD2. The CDR3 covers 20 residues. CDR1 SGHVS and CDR2 FQNEAQ come from the germline V gene. V was pared by 2 bases and J by 4 bases, with 13 bases of the junction left unmatched. The CDR3 is CASSLLGLAGVKTRYNEQFF. The CDR3, as DNA: TGTGCCAGCAGCTTATTGGGACTAGCGGGAGTAAAAACTAGGTACAATGAGCAGTTCTTC.

The chain employs TRBV28 and TRBJ1-3, with 9 bases lining up with TRBD1. Unmatched junction bases numbered 7, after V lost 4 bases and J lost 0 bases. This CDR3 has 17 residues. Germline assignment: CDR1 MDHEN and CDR2 SYDVKM. CDR3 DNA: TGTGCCAGCAGTTCCAGGGGACAGGGAAGCTCTGGAAACACCATATATTTT. It encodes CASSSRGQGSSGNTIYF. The full variable domain, with the rest looked up from reference TRBV28 and TRBJ1-3, is DVKVTQSSRYLVKRTGEKVFLECVQDMDHENMFWYRQDPGLGLRLIYFSYDVKMKEKGDIPEGYSVSREKKERFSLILESASTNQTSMYLCASSSRGQGSSGNTIYFGEGSWLTVV.

V and J are TRBV5-4 and TRBJ2-5; the match to TRBD1 covers 8 bases. CDR3 length equals 15 residues. The junction had 10 bases not matched to a gene; V was cut back by 5 bases and J by 4 bases. The germline V gene has CDR1 SGHNT and CDR2 YYREEE (reference sequence). The CDR3 DNA reads TGTGCCAGCAGTCCTCCGGGACAGGATTTAGAGACCCAGTACTTC. This sequence encodes CASSPPGQDLETQYF.

V is TRBV7-2 and J is TRBJ1-5; no definite D call. The V end was cut by 1 base, the J end by 2 bases, with 15 bases between. The CDR3 consists of 17 residues. Germline V lookup: CDR1 SGHTA, CDR2 FQGNSA. The CDR3 DNA is TGTGCCAGCAGCTTAGGGGCAACCCAGATCGGCAATCAGCCCCAGCATTTT. This sequence encodes CASSLGATQIGNQPQHF.

This chain connects TRBV20-1 to TRBJ1-4; no clear D. The V end lost 1 base, the J end lost 16 bases, and 13 bases lay between the germline ends. CDR3 length equals 11 residues. CDR1 DFQATT and CDR2 SNEGSKA come from the germline V gene (reference sequence). The CDR3 bases are TGCAGTGCTAGAGTTTTGCGGACTCCGTTTTTT. It is translated as CSARVLRTPFF.

The rearrangement uses TRBV2 and TRBJ2-2, with TRBD2 matching 10 bases. The ends lost 7 bases at V and 5 bases at J; junction bases unmatched: 7. This CDR3 contains 15 residues. CDR1 and CDR2 (germline): SNHLY, FYNNEI. CDR3 region: CASKNGLAETGELFF. CDR3 nucleotides: TGTGCCAGCAAGAACGGACTAGCGGAGACCGGGGAGCTGTTTTTT. The whole variable domain, filled in from reference TRBV2 and TRBJ2-2, reads EPEVTQTPSHQVTQMGQEVILRCVPISNHLYFYWYRQILGQKVEFLVSFYNNEISEKSEIFDDQFSVERPDGSNFTLKIRSTKLEDSAMYFCASKNGLAETGELFFGEGSRLTVL.

The rearrangement links TRBV7-9 to TRBJ1-2; 9 bases are a match to TRBD1. This CDR3 comprises 13 residues. Germline CDR1 reads SEHNR; CDR2 reads FQNEAQ (reference sequence). Trimming removed 5 bases from V and 4 bases from J; junction bases left unmatched: 2. The CDR3 DNA reads TGTGCCAGCAGCCGGGGACAGGGCTATGGCTACACCTTC. Protein: CASSRGQGYGYTF.

The chain uses TRBV5-1 and TRBJ1-2, with 8 bases lining up with TRBD1. The CDR3 loop spans 14 amino acids. Germline loops: CDR1 SGHRS, CDR2 YFSETQ. V was pared by 4 bases and J by 8 bases, with 10 bases of the junction left unmatched. CDR3 protein: CASSQTTGASGYTF. The DNA for the CDR3 is TGCGCCAGCAGCCAAACGACAGGGGCGAGCGGCTACACCTTC.

This clone is a singleton in its sample. The chain employs TRBV4-2 and TRBJ2-2; 8 nucleotides line up with TRBD2. The CDR3 is 17 amino acids. Per the germline V gene, CDR1 is LGHNA and CDR2 is YNFKEQ. J lost 0 bases, V lost 3 bases, and 6 bases had no gene match. The CDR3 here is CASSHSGGPANTGELFF. The CDR3 coding sequence is TGTGCCAGCAGCCACAGCGGGGGACCCGCGAACACCGGGGAGCTGTTTTTT.